Detailed here is one T cell receptor beta chain. The antigen it recognizes is unknown. No base quality information exists; no much larger clone differs at one position. The sample comes from a study of T cell changes during pregnancy in multiple sclerosis (dated by TCRdb to between 2017 and 2020). With regard to the full study: Changes in the T cell repertoire over the course of pregnancy were examined in this study in women with multiple sclerosis.

CDR1 and CDR2 are read off the germline V gene (reference sequence) as SEHNR and FQNEAQ. V has 5 bases trimmed and J has 5 bases trimmed; junction bases matching no gene number 5. The CDR3 covers 15 residues, taking in both the cysteine and the phenylalanine. The kept DNA is CDR3 alone, 45 bases in frame from the first base. The library was obtained by the immunoSEQ multiplex PCR assay. Held by TCRdb, this immuneACCESS table contains in-frame sequences only and omits some clones. Under half of the omission traces to an unresolved V gene where checked; the cause of the rest is unknown. This sample gives 35,000 to 40,000 clones in total; approximately 90% of them show up just once. The ten largest clones capture around 7.3% of the sample.

Sequenced material: CD8+ T cells from peripheral blood mononuclear cells, taken in the third trimester of pregnancy. The TCR sequence derives from a female donor with multiple sclerosis, enrolled in a pregnancy study. The V and J segments used are TRBV7-9 and TRBJ2-3; 12 bases in the middle match TRBD2. The nucleotide sequence is TGTGCCAGCAGCCGACTAGCGGGGGTCGAAGATACGCAGTATTTT. It encodes CASSRLAGVEDTQYF.